This T cell receptor beta chain came from a study of shared clonotypes between healthy human individuals. On the study more broadly: Researchers drew samples from two women and three men aged 18 to 49. Per donor, three plates held CD4 naive cells, three held CD4 memory, two held CD8 naive and one held CD8 memory.

General observations from the study: The donor pool, a small one, limited the genetic and exposure-history diversity represented.

Trimming cost V 2 bases and J 2 bases, with 2 bases left between them. The CDR3 loop spans 12 amino acids. Germline V gives CDR1 KGHSH, CDR2 LQKENI. Comment on this clone: Its antigen is currently unknown. A read error is possible here, since a much larger clone lies one base away. The same CDR3 also results from other DNA sequences found in this sample.

Produced via immunoSEQ multiplex PCR; TCRdb's table is partial and in-frame only. The data hold about 1.1 million clones, with 70% to 80% observed a single time. Sample: memory CD4+ T cells from PBMCs. Subset given: CD45RA-negative fraction. This chain joins TRBV18 and TRBJ2-3; D remains unclear. This receptor was obtained from a man aged 18 to 30 in good health. Some clones in this sample may be carry-over from other donors' samples. CDR3 sequence (DNA): TGTGCCAGCTCACCAAACACAGATACGCAGTATTTT. Its protein product is CASSPNTDTQYF.